This is a list of T cell receptor beta chains from one sample in a study of T cell responses to AZD1222 COVID-19 vaccine. The assay was immunoSEQ multiplex PCR, and TCRdb's table has in-frame clones only and misses some. The sample shows nearly 100,000 clones, roughly 84% of them seen only once. The source material was peripheral blood, sampled on day 0 of AZD1222 vaccination. Source of these receptors: an adult in good health. CDR3s include the opening cysteine and the closing phenylalanine or tryptophan. D genes are given only for firm matches. Clone size appears in some rows only: once, few, many, or a class for an expanded clone.

cdr3_aa: CASSGDRGEEKLFF
cdr3_nt: TGTGCCAGCAGCGGAGACAGGGGAGAGGAAAAACTGTTTTTT
clone_size: NA
v_call: TRBV9
j_call: TRBJ1-4
d_call: TRBD1

cdr3_aa: CASSSSGGVSYEQYF
cdr3_nt: TGTGCCAGCTCATCCAGCGGGGGCGTCTCCTACGAGCAGTACTTC
clone_size: NA
v_call: TRBV18
j_call: TRBJ2-7
d_call: TRBD2

cdr3_aa: CASSQGTTDTQYF
cdr3_nt: TGTGCCAGCAGCCAGGGGACTACAGATACGCAGTATTTT
clone_size: NA
v_call: TRBV7-3
j_call: TRBJ2-3
d_call: NA

cdr3_aa: CASSYVYGVYEQYF
cdr3_nt: TGTGCCAGCAGTTACGTGTACGGTGTCTACGAGCAGTACTTC
clone_size: once
v_call: TRBV6-2/TRBV6-3
j_call: TRBJ2-7
d_call: NA

cdr3_aa: CAWSVIRDNSPLHF
cdr3_nt: TGTGCCTGGAGTGTCATACGGGATAATTCACCCCTCCACTTT
clone_size: NA
v_call: TRBV30
j_call: TRBJ1-6
d_call: NA

cdr3_aa: CASSGTGLNTGELFF
cdr3_nt: TGTGCCAGCAGCGGGACAGGGCTGAACACCGGGGAGCTGTTTTTT
clone_size: NA
v_call: TRBV7-9
j_call: TRBJ2-2
d_call: TRBD1

cdr3_aa: CASLEDRKHYGYTF
cdr3_nt: TGTGCCAGCCTAGAGGACAGAAAACACTATGGCTACACCTTC
clone_size: NA
v_call: TRBV6-5
j_call: TRBJ1-2
d_call: NA

cdr3_aa: CASSLGLNSPLHF
cdr3_nt: TGTGCCAGCAGCCTAGGGCTTAATTCACCCCTCCACTTT
clone_size: NA
v_call: TRBV3-1/TRBV3-2
j_call: TRBJ1-6
d_call: NA

cdr3_aa: CASSPGGTNEQFF
cdr3_nt: TGTGCCAGCAGTCCCGGGGGGACGAATGAGCAGTTCTTC
clone_size: NA
v_call: TRBV27
j_call: TRBJ2-1
d_call: TRBD2

cdr3_aa: CASSEFRGYNEEQFF
cdr3_nt: TGTGCCAGCAGTGAATTCCGGGGTTACAATGAGGAGCAGTTCTTC
clone_size: NA
v_call: TRBV6-1
j_call: TRBJ2-1
d_call: NA

cdr3_aa: CASSWTLRDTQYF
cdr3_nt: TGCGCCAGCAGTTGGACGCTTCGGGATACGCAGTATTTT
clone_size: NA
v_call: TRBV10-2
j_call: TRBJ2-3
d_call: NA

cdr3_aa: CASSLGRTPNSPLHF
cdr3_nt: TGTGCCAGCAGCTTAGGACGGACCCCAAATTCACCCCTCCACTTT
clone_size: NA
v_call: TRBV13
j_call: TRBJ1-6
d_call: NA

cdr3_aa: CASSAPGTPNYGYTF
cdr3_nt: TGTGCCAGCAGCGCTCCCGGGACTCCGAACTATGGCTACACCTTC
clone_size: NA
v_call: TRBV9
j_call: TRBJ1-2
d_call: NA

cdr3_aa: CASSVHRSNNQPQHF
cdr3_nt: TGTGCCAGTAGTGTCCACCGCAGCAACAATCAGCCCCAGCATTTT
clone_size: NA
v_call: TRBV19
j_call: TRBJ1-5
d_call: NA

cdr3_aa: CASSDGGGPDTQYF
cdr3_nt: TGTGCCAGCAGTGACGGGGGGGGACCAGATACGCAGTATTTT
clone_size: NA
v_call: TRBV2
j_call: TRBJ2-3
d_call: TRBD2

cdr3_aa: CASSLSKTGRSGEAFF
cdr3_nt: TGTGCCAGCAGTCTATCCAAGACAGGGAGGTCTGGTGAAGCTTTCTTT
clone_size: NA
v_call: TRBV11-3
j_call: TRBJ1-1
d_call: TRBD1

cdr3_aa: CASSLAATSYGYTF
cdr3_nt: TGTGCCAGCAGCTTAGCGGCGACCAGCTATGGCTACACCTTC
clone_size: NA
v_call: TRBV11-3
j_call: TRBJ1-2
d_call: NA

cdr3_aa: CASSRLAGWTDTQYF
cdr3_nt: TGTGCCAGTAGTCGACTAGCGGGGTGGACAGATACGCAGTATTTT
clone_size: NA
v_call: TRBV19
j_call: TRBJ2-3
d_call: TRBD2

cdr3_aa: CASSQAPNEKLFF
cdr3_nt: TGTGCCAGCAGCCAAGCGCCTAATGAAAAACTGTTTTTT
clone_size: NA
v_call: TRBV3-1/TRBV3-2
j_call: TRBJ1-4
d_call: NA

cdr3_aa: CASSARAGTGGVNSPLHF
cdr3_nt: TGCGCCAGCAGCGCGAGGGCCGGGACAGGGGGCGTGAATTCACCCCTCCACTTT
clone_size: NA
v_call: TRBV5-1
j_call: TRBJ1-6
d_call: TRBD1

cdr3_aa: CASSLELAGDTTLPYEQYF
cdr3_nt: TGTGCCAGCAGCTTGGAACTAGCGGGGGACACAACACTTCCCTACGAGCAGTACTTC
clone_size: NA
v_call: TRBV5-4
j_call: TRBJ2-7
d_call: TRBD2

cdr3_aa: CASSSGTVTYEQYF
cdr3_nt: TGTGCCAGCAGCTCCGGGACGGTTACCTACGAGCAGTACTTC
clone_size: NA
v_call: TRBV7-9
j_call: TRBJ2-7
d_call: NA